This T cell receptor (beta chain) was sequenced for a study of blood T cell repertoires in COVID-19. Study-wide background: Researchers got acute and convalescent COVID-19 samples from the United States, Italy and Spain.

The V and J ends lost 3 bases and 5 bases, in that order; junction bases with no gene match: 10. Germline V gives CDR1 LNHDA, CDR2 SQIVND (reference sequence). The CDR3 loop spans 16 amino acids. Method: immunoSEQ multiplex PCR; TCRdb's copy keeps in-frame clones and lacks some. This sample yields some 380,000 clones, of which around 87% are seen a single time; about 1.5% belongs to the top ten. The rearrangement joins TRBV19 to TRBJ2-7, with 10 bases identical to TRBD1. Sequenced: PBMCs or T cells enriched from blood (not recorded which). The origin of this receptor is a man aged 25-45 years who had recovered from COVID-19. The chain's CDR3 is CASSIWWTGGIHEQYF. Written as DNA, the CDR3 is TGTGCCAGTAGTATTTGGTGGACAGGGGGGATCCACGAGCAGTACTTC.